The 17 T cell receptor beta chains presented below share a single source sample, sequenced in a study of cytomegalovirus exposure and HLA in healthy donors. The PCR was carried out with 60 Vbeta primers and 13 Jbeta primers. Data came from immunoSEQ multiplex PCR; TCRdb stores just in-frame clones and leaves some out. The sample has around 99,000 clones; roughly 79% are singletons. Sequences were obtained from PBMCs. The receptor set was obtained from a woman between 45 and 65 years old in good health and CMV-seropositive.

There are a few counts of this clone. DNA of the CDR3: TGTGCCAGCAGCGGGCCAGGGGGAGGAGAAAAACTGTTTTTT. This codes for CASSGPGGGEKLFF. The chain has TRBV9 and TRBJ1-4, with 7 bases that match TRBD1. Germline CDR1 reads SGDLS; CDR2 reads YYNGEE. V shed 3 bases and J 8 bases; nucleotides not matched to a gene: 7. The CDR3 loop spans 14 amino acids. Full variable domain (remainder filled in from reference TRBV9 and TRBJ1-4): DSGVTQTPKHLITATGQRVTLRCSPRSGDLSVYWYQQSLDQGLQFLIQYYNGEERAKGNILERFSAQQFPDLHSELNLSSLELGDSALYFCASSGPGGGEKLFFGSGTQLSVL.

This chain joins TRBV9 and TRBJ2-3; 7 positions match TRBD1. CDR3 size: 15 residues. Germline V gene sequence: CDR1 SGDLS, CDR2 YYNGEE. V was pared by 3 bases and J by 2 bases, with 6 bases of the junction left unmatched. The CDR3 DNA reads as TGTGCCAGCAGCGCCTGGACAGGTAACACAGATACGCAGTATTTT. Translating gives CASSAWTGNTDTQYF. The full variable domain, completed using reference TRBV9 and TRBJ2-3, is DSGVTQTPKHLITATGQRVTLRCSPRSGDLSVYWYQQSLDQGLQFLIQYYNGEERAKGNILERFSAQQFPDLHSELNLSSLELGDSALYFCASSAWTGNTDTQYFGPGTRLTVL.

The chain employs TRBV6-5 and TRBJ2-3, with 7 bases matching TRBD2. The germline CDR1 and CDR2 sequences are MNHEY and SVGAGI. V was clipped by 4 bases and J by 11 bases; unmatched bases: 3. The CDR3 consists of 11 residues. The CDR3 DNA sequence: TGTGCCAGCAGTTCGGCGGGGGAGCAGTATTTT. It encodes CASSSAGEQYF.

This clone occurred a few times. This chain connects TRBV7-2 to TRBJ2-2; 8 positions match TRBD2. V lost 3 bases and J lost 3; bases outside the gene matches: 9. This CDR3 has 17 residues. Germline-derived CDR1 and CDR2 are SGHTA and FQGNSA. Here the CDR3 DNA reads TGTGCCAGCAGCTTGTCCCCTTGGCGGGGGGACACCGGGGAGCTGTTTTTT. Amino acids: CASSLSPWRGDTGELFF.

This chain connects TRBV18 to TRBJ2-3, with 16 bases lining up with TRBD2. Germline V gene lookup returns CDR1 KGHSH and CDR2 LQKENI. The CDR3 is 15 amino acids. J gave up 4 bases and V 7 bases, and 2 bases lay outside the gene matches. In nucleotides, the CDR3 is TGTGCCAGCTGGGGACTAGCGGGGGGGCCAGATACGCAGTATTTT. Translated, it gives CASWGLAGGPDTQYF.

The V and J genes are TRBV5-8 and TRBJ1-2; TRBD1 agrees at 7 bases. V was pared by 4 bases and J by 7 bases, with 7 bases of the junction left unmatched. CDR3 length: 13 amino acids. Per germline, CDR1 SGHTS and CDR2 YDEGEE. DNA of the CDR3: TGTGCCAGCAGCCCGGACAGGCATGTTGGCTACACCTTC. Translating it yields CASSPDRHVGYTF.

This clone was counted between two and nine times. The chain carries TRBV6-1 and TRBJ2-3, with 11 nucleotides matching TRBD1. The germline V gene encodes CDR1 MNHNS and CDR2 SASEGT. Germline trimming cut 8 bases from V and 7 bases from J; bases unmatched to any gene: 2. CDR3 length: 12 residues. DNA of the CDR3: TGTGCCAGCGGACAGGGGGCAAATACGCAGTATTTT. Translating it yields CASGQGANTQYF.

The V and J genes are TRBV23-1 and TRBJ1-3; 7 bases align to TRBD1. TRBV23-1 is known as an ORF, though its function is uncertain. V gave up 4 bases and J gave up 0 bases; unmatched junction bases: 12. CDR3 length: 18 residues. The CDR3 DNA reads as TGCGCCAGCAGTCGGTCAGGGGGAGACTCGAGCTCTGGAAACACCATATATTTT. This encodes CASSRSGGDSSSGNTIYF.

This chain connects TRBV7-3 to TRBJ1-1; TRBD1 matches at 8 bases. With 1 base clipped from V and 8 bases from J, the junction kept 3 bases outside the gene matches. The CDR3 runs 13 residues. Germline CDR1 SGHTA, CDR2 FQGTGA. The CDR3 nucleotides read TGTGCCAGCAGCTTAAGGGCAGGGGGCGAAGCTTTCTTT. This gives the protein CASSLRAGGEAFF.

The V and J genes are TRBV12-5 and TRBJ2-3; no definite D call. The CDR3 contains 14 residues. The V gene's germline CDR1 is LGHNT and CDR2 FRNRAP. The V end lost 0 bases, the J end lost 5 bases, and 9 bases lay between the germline ends. The CDR3 spells CASGLVRSLDTQYF. CDR3 DNA sequence: TGTGCTAGTGGTTTGGTACGGTCCCTAGATACGCAGTATTTT.

This clone appeared a few times. The genes are TRBV7-2 and TRBJ2-7; D call uncertain. V lost 3 bases and J 1 base, leaving 7 bases between the germline ends. CDR1 SGHTA and CDR2 FQGNSA come from the germline V gene. The CDR3 contains 13 residues. CDR3 residues: CASSLPGSYEQYF. The CDR3 DNA is TGTGCCAGCAGCTTGCCAGGTTCCTACGAGCAGTACTTC.

The chain uses TRBV7-6 and TRBJ1-2; no reliable D call. The CDR3 runs 13 residues. Trimming stripped 0 bases from V and 8 bases from J, with 10 bases between. The germline V gene has CDR1 SGHVS and CDR2 FNYEAQ. CDR3 loop: CASSLAEEGGYTF. The CDR3 DNA is TGTGCCAGCAGCTTAGCGGAGGAAGGGGGCTACACCTTC.

The chain employs TRBV9 and TRBJ2-7; a possible D gene is TRBD2 (7 bases). There are 14 residues in the CDR3. CDR1 is SGDLS and CDR2 is YYNGEE in the germline V gene. V was clipped by 7 bases and J by 3 bases, with 17 bases between them. CDR3 sequence (DNA): TGTGCCAGCGGGGAGGGGGGGAGCATCTACGAGCAGTACTTC. Translated, it gives CASGEGGSIYEQYF.

The chain uses TRBV7-2 and TRBJ2-1; TRBD2 matches at 11 bases. Germline trimming cut 11 bases from V and 10 bases from J; bases unmatched to any gene: 10. The CDR3 has 13 residues. Per the germline V gene, CDR1 is SGHTA and CDR2 is FQGNSA. The CDR3, as DNA: TGTGCCGGATCAGTAGCGGGAGGGGGAGAGCAGTTCTTC. Its translation: CAGSVAGGGEQFF.

This clone was found once. The chain recombines TRBV23-1 with TRBJ1-2; D unclear. TRBV23-1 is placed among ORFs of uncertain function. The CDR3 consists of 12 residues. Trimming pared 3 bases from V and 6 bases from J, leaving 8 bases between. The chain's CDR3 is CASSHFIDGYTF. CDR3 DNA: TGCGCCAGCAGTCATTTCATTGATGGCTACACCTTC.

The rearrangement links TRBV12-5 to TRBJ2-5, with 7 bases aligning to TRBD2. Losses at the gene ends were 4 bases for V and 9 bases for J; bases not matched to a gene: 8. The CDR3 consists of 13 residues. Germline CDR1 is LGHNT and CDR2 is FRNRAP. CDR3 DNA sequence: TGTGCTAGTGGTTCCGGGGGGTTCGAGGCCCAGTACTTC. This translates into CASGSGGFEAQYF.

The chain has TRBV11-2 and TRBJ2-2; unclear D gene. This CDR3 has 16 residues. Germline CDR1 reads SGHAT; CDR2 reads FQNNGV. Trimming removed 5 bases at V and 7 bases at J, with 20 bases between. The CDR3 loop reads CASSLTWARLGGELFF. The CDR3 DNA is TGTGCCAGCAGCCTCACCTGGGCGAGATTGGGCGGGGAGCTGTTTTTT.